Below are 26 T cell receptor beta chains sequenced from a single sample in a study of T cells expressing NK-cell markers. TCRdb re-called the 5' RACE reads; every CDR3 protein appears as one record, without DNA. The repertoire table contains roughly 160,000 distinct CDR3 sequences. The sample comprised blood T cells: a sorted CD56 or NKG2C T cell subset, CD4+ or CD8+ T cells, or bulk PBMC T cells (not recorded which). Receptors originate from a woman aged 18 to 69 in good health.

J is TRBJ1-2 and V is TRBV7-2. The CDR3 sequence is 16 residues long. The V gene's germline CDR1 is SGHTA and CDR2 FQGNSA. The CDR3: CASSLATTGLNYGYTF. The full variable domain, completed using reference TRBV7-2 and TRBJ1-2, is GAGVSQSPSNKVTEKGKDVELRCDPISGHTALYWYRQSLGQGLEFLIYFQGNSAPDKSGLPSDRFSAERTGGSVSTLTIQRTQQEDSAVYLCASSLATTGLNYGYTFGSGTRLTVV.

The chain combines TRBV3-1 with TRBJ1-2. The CDR3 covers 13 residues. Per germline, CDR1 LGHDT and CDR2 YNNKEL (reference sequence). The CDR3 region is CASSRDAGNGYTF.

This chain links TRBV5-1 with TRBJ2-2; the TCRdb D gene call, TRBD1, has no DNA to confirm it. Germline CDR1 is SGHRS and CDR2 is YFSETQ. This CDR3 comprises 14 residues. CDR3 protein: CASRTGTYTGELFF.

V usage is TRBV12-3 or TRBV12-4 and J usage is TRBJ2-2; TCRdb proposes TRBD1, but this gene call is untestable without DNA. CDR3 length equals 13 residues. CDR3 loop: CASLHRVTGELFF.

The chain joins TRBV18 to TRBJ2-7. In germline, CDR1 is KGHSH, CDR2 LQKENI. There are 13 residues in the CDR3. The CDR3 region is CASSPSSSYEQYF.

V is TRBV7-9 and J is TRBJ2-5. There are 14 residues in the CDR3. Germline V lookup: CDR1 SEHNR, CDR2 FQNEAQ (reference sequence). CDR3 amino acids: CASSHSGRIETQYF.

The rearrangement joins TRBV6-1 to TRBJ2-2. CDR1 is MNHNS, CDR2 SASEGT, per germline. The CDR3 length is 12 residues. The CDR3 sequence is CASSEFIGELFF.

This chain links TRBV6-1 with TRBJ2-1; TCRdb's assignment of TRBD2 cannot be checked, as there is no DNA. CDR1 is MNHNS and CDR2 is SASEGT in the germline V gene. This CDR3 region has 15 residues. CDR3 sequence reads: CASSVSGRRYNEQFF.

V is TRBV5-1 and J is TRBJ2-6; TCRdb's assignment of TRBD1 cannot be checked, as there is no DNA. The CDR3 spans 14 residues. CDR1 SGHRS and CDR2 YFSETQ come from the germline V gene. This CDR3 reads CASSSGVGANVLTF.

This chain joins TRBV2 and TRBJ2-3; TCRdb calls TRBD2, which cannot be checked without DNA. CDR1 and CDR2 from the germline V gene are SNHLY and FYNNEI. The CDR3 extends over 17 amino acids. The CDR3: CASGGLAGGGGTDTQYF.

The V gene is TRBV7-2, the J gene TRBJ2-1; the D call of TRBD2 rests on TCRdb alone, since no DNA is present to check it. The length of the CDR3 is 16 residues. CDR1 is SGHTA, CDR2 FQGNSA, per germline. The CDR3 sequence is CASSARLAVTDNEQFF. The variable domain in full, completed from reference TRBV7-2 and TRBJ2-1, reads GAGVSQSPSNKVTEKGKDVELRCDPISGHTALYWYRQSLGQGLEFLIYFQGNSAPDKSGLPSDRFSAERTGGSVSTLTIQRTQQEDSAVYLCASSARLAVTDNEQFFGPGTRLTVL.

The chain uses TRBV5-1 and TRBJ1-6. The CDR3 sequence is 14 residues long. Germline-derived CDR1 and CDR2 are SGHRS and YFSETQ. The CDR3 region is CASSLEFGNSPLHF.

This chain connects TRBV29-1 to TRBJ2-7. This CDR3 is built from 14 residues. Germline V gene lookup returns CDR1 SQVTM and CDR2 ANQGSEA. This CDR3 is CSVEGLPVGYEQYF.

The chain uses TRBV19 and TRBJ2-1; TCRdb outputs TRBD1, but without DNA this stays unchecked. The germline V gene encodes CDR1 LNHDA and CDR2 SQIVND (reference sequence). This CDR3 comprises 15 residues. The CDR3 is CASIPPGSSYNEQFF.

The V gene is TRBV20-1, the J gene TRBJ1-2. Germline CDR1 is DFQATT and CDR2 is SNEGSKA (reference sequence). The CDR3 totals 15 residues. The chain's CDR3 is CSASERDVKRGGYTF.

The chain employs TRBV25-1 and TRBJ2-1; the TCRdb D gene call, TRBD2, has no DNA to confirm it. Germline CDR1 reads MGHDK; CDR2 reads SYGVNS. This CDR3 has 14 amino acids. CDR3 residues: CASSVAGDHNEQFF.

CDR3 protein: CASSEGATQYF. J is TRBJ2-5 and V is TRBV9; TCRdb's D call of TRBD1 is untestable without DNA. CDR1 is SGDLS and CDR2 is YYNGEE in the germline V gene. This CDR3 contains 11 residues.

This CDR3 is CAISGTSGGAGDTQYF. The chain links TRBV10-3 to TRBJ2-3; TCRdb picks TRBD2, but there is no DNA to check that call. Germline lookup yields CDR1 ENHRY and CDR2 SYGVKD. The length of the CDR3 is 16 residues.

CDR3 residues: CATALIWRRSYNEQFF. V is TRBV24-1 and J is TRBJ2-1. The CDR3 has 16 amino acids. Looked up from germline, CDR1 is KGHDR and CDR2 is SFDVKD.

The chain combines TRBV5-6 with TRBJ2-7; the D call from TCRdb, TRBD1, cannot be confirmed without DNA. The CDR3 has 14 residues. Germline CDR1 is SGHDT and CDR2 is YYEEEE. The CDR3 here is CASSFSPGPYEQYF.

The chain links TRBV15 to TRBJ2-7; with no DNA, the TCRdb D assignment of TRBD2 cannot be verified. Germline CDR1 and CDR2: LNHNV and YYDKDF (reference sequence). The CDR3 is 13 residues long. The CDR3: CATSIQGRGEQYF.

This chain uses TRBV12-3 or TRBV12-4 with TRBJ1-5; TCRdb gives TRBD1 as the D gene, but with no DNA this cannot be confirmed. This CDR3 comprises 18 residues. The CDR3 spells CASSLRGTAGSRNQPQHF.

This sequence joins TRBV30 and TRBJ2-3; TCRdb names TRBD2, which stays unverified in the absence of DNA. The CDR3 is 16 amino acids. Germline V lookup: CDR1 GTSNPN, CDR2 SVGIG (reference sequence). The CDR3 reads CAWTKPAGASTDTQYF.

The chain has TRBV2 and TRBJ2-1. This CDR3 region has 15 residues. Looked up from germline, CDR1 is SNHLY and CDR2 is FYNNEI. This chain's CDR3 is CASSGFQGSYNEQFF. Using reference TRBV2 and TRBJ2-1 for the parts outside the CDR3, the full variable domain is EPEVTQTPSHQVTQMGQEVILRCVPISNHLYFYWYRQILGQKVEFLVSFYNNEISEKSEIFDDQFSVERPDGSNFTLKIRSTKLEDSAMYFCASSGFQGSYNEQFFGPGTRLTVL.

This sequence joins TRBV12-3 or TRBV12-4 and TRBJ2-5; TCRdb's assignment of TRBD1 cannot be checked, as there is no DNA. This CDR3 has 15 amino acids. The CDR3 here is CASSLTPGRDGTQYF.

This sequence joins TRBV20-1 and TRBJ2-2; there is no DNA to check the TCRdb D call of TRBD2. CDR3 length equals 15 residues. Per germline, CDR1 DFQATT and CDR2 SNEGSKA (reference sequence). CDR3: CSATRGSGVTGELFF.